What follows describes a single T cell receptor beta chain. Its antigen remains unidentified. These data are taken from a study of T cell responses to AZD1222 COVID-19 vaccine. Looking at the study overall: Timing groups of about 4 and about 12 weeks for second doses were pooled. Study results and caveats: Seropositive status at baseline applied to only five to seven AZD1222 recipients. In all cases, repertoires were sampled only after the peak T cell response. The donor cohort was predominantly white British with a female majority, and clonal diversity may have been underestimated.

V shed 4 bases and J 3 bases; nucleotides not matched to a gene: 4. There are 15 residues in the CDR3. CDR1 is LGHNT and CDR2 is FRNRAP in the germline V gene. Assay used: immunoSEQ multiplex PCR; TCRdb lists only in-frame clones, some missing. The data hold roughly 67,000 clones, with around 89% observed a single time. This specimen consisted of peripheral blood, obtained on day 0 of AZD1222 vaccination. V and J are TRBV12-5 and TRBJ1-2; TRBD1 matches 11 bases. The sequence was obtained from an adult in good health. CDR3 sequence (DNA): TGTGCTAGTGGTTCGGGACAGGGGGATGACTATGGCTACACCTTC. Protein: CASGSGQGDDYGYTF. Complete variable domain (other parts from reference TRBV12-5 and TRBJ1-2): DARVTQTPRHKVTEMGQEVTMRCQPILGHNTVFWYRQTMMQGLELLAYFRNRAPLDDSGMPKDRFSAEMPDATLATLKIQPSEPRDSAVYFCASGSGQGDDYGYTFGSGTRLTVV.